A single sample is the source of the 20 T cell receptor beta chains below, sequenced in a study of T cell repertoires in cytomegalovirus infection. Antigen specificity for these receptors is unknown. From the reads, TCRdb called clonotypes with MiXCR, one entry per CDR3 protein. The data show about 69,000 distinct CDR3 sequences, around 28% seen once. Source: CD8+ T cells from cultured PBMCs, taken from culture after CMV antigen stimulation. The receptors stem from a human donor in good health (CMV status not recorded). Some clones in this sample may be carry-over from other donors' samples.

The chain joins TRBV10-3 to TRBJ2-7; D is uncertain. V was cut by 4 bases and J by 2 bases, with 9 bases left in between. CDR1 ENHRY and CDR2 SYGVKD come from the germline V gene. This CDR3 is 13 amino acids long. Written as DNA, the CDR3 is TGTGCCATCAGTGGTGGTAATACCTACGAGCAGTACTTC. It yields the protein CAISGGNTYEQYF.

J is TRBJ2-3 and V is TRBV5-1; 9 nucleotides line up with TRBD1. V was pared by 0 bases and J by 1 base, with 9 bases of the junction left unmatched. Germline CDR1 reads SGHRS; CDR2 reads YFSETQ. The CDR3 runs to 18 residues. In nucleotides, the CDR3 is TGCGCCAGCAGCTTGGATGGGACAGGGAATAAGGGCACAGATACGCAGTATTTT. Amino acids: CASSLDGTGNKGTDTQYF.

In this sample, this clonotype turned up a few times. The chain couples TRBV7-9 to TRBJ2-5, with D unresolved. The CDR3 extends over 13 amino acids. V lost 3 bases and J lost 1, with 6 bases in between. CDR1 is SEHNR, CDR2 FQNEAQ, per germline (reference sequence). CDR3 sequence (DNA): TGTGCCAGCAGCTTTGGTTCCCAAGAGACCCAGTACTTC. It translates to CASSFGSQETQYF.

The gene calls are TRBV19 and TRBJ1-1; 8 bases are a match to TRBD1. After removal of 3 bases from V and 4 bases from J, the junction contained 4 bases not matched to a gene. CDR1 is LNHDA and CDR2 is SQIVND in the germline V gene (reference sequence). This CDR3 contains 14 residues. CDR3 region: CASSIQGAITEAFF. For the CDR3, the DNA is TGTGCCAGTAGTATCCAGGGGGCGATCACTGAAGCTTTCTTT.

V and J are TRBV12-3 or TRBV12-4 and TRBJ2-7; 7 nucleotides agree with TRBD1. After removal of 3 bases from V and 0 bases from J, the junction contained 8 bases not matched to a gene. The CDR3 totals 16 residues. CDR3 sequence (DNA): TGTGCCAGCAGTTTCGGACAGGCGACGAGCTCCTACGAGCAGTACTTC. Encoded protein: CASSFGQATSSYEQYF.

This clonotype was seen only a few times. The rearrangement links TRBV7-6 to TRBJ2-1; TRBD2 agrees at 10 bases. The CDR3 is made up of 15 amino acids. Germline V gene sequence: CDR1 SGHVS, CDR2 FNYEAQ. Trimming removed 4 bases from V and 9 bases from J; junction bases left unmatched: 9. The CDR3 DNA is TGTGCCAGCAGCTCTCGAGCGGGAGGGCCTACTGAGCAGTTCTTC. Its translation is CASSSRAGGPTEQFF.

In DNA, the CDR3 is TGTGCCAGCAGCGCCCCGGACAGGGACCCTTACAATGAGCAGTTCTTC. Protein sequence: CASSAPDRDPYNEQFF. This chain joins TRBV7-8 and TRBJ2-1; TRBD1 matches 8 bases. CDR3 length equals 16 residues. CDR1 SGHVS and CDR2 FQNEAQ come from the germline V gene. V gave up 5 bases and J gave up 4 bases; unmatched junction bases: 10.

This clonotype occurred a few times. The rearrangement links TRBV3-1 to TRBJ1-3; D not certain. CDR1 and CDR2 (germline): LGHDT, YNNKEL (reference sequence). The CDR3 spans 18 residues. V was shortened by 0 bases and J by 0 bases, with 15 bases between the two germline ends. DNA of the CDR3: TGTGCCAGCAGCCAAGATCTAAGGCGACGGACCTCTGGAAACACCATATATTTT. It yields the protein CASSQDLRRRTSGNTIYF.

This clonotype showed up many times. The chain carries TRBV29-1 and TRBJ1-1; 8 bases agree with TRBD1. Per germline, CDR1 SQVTM and CDR2 ANQGSEA. The CDR3 runs 14 residues. The J segment lost 6 bases and the V segment lost 1 base, leaving 7 bases of the junction unmatched. CDR3 residues: CSVEGGTGIPEAFF. The CDR3 region has the DNA TGCAGCGTTGAAGGGGGGACAGGTATCCCTGAAGCTTTCTTT.

This sequence joins TRBV7-2 and TRBJ1-1; no reliable D call. The length of the CDR3 is 14 residues. The V gene's germline CDR1 is SGHTA and CDR2 FQGNSA. V lost 5 bases, J lost 5 bases, and 15 bases lay in between. CDR3 residues: CASSPSLGLTEAFF. For the CDR3, the DNA is TGTGCCAGCAGCCCGAGTTTAGGGCTAACTGAAGCTTTCTTT.

This clonotype turned up a few times. V is TRBV10-3 and J is TRBJ2-3; D unclear. The CDR3 extends over 16 amino acids. With 3 bases removed from V and 5 bases from J, the gap between germline ends came to 18 bases. Germline lookup yields CDR1 ENHRY and CDR2 SYGVKD. CDR3 coding DNA: TGTGCCATCAGTGATTACGACGAGGTGTTTGGAGATACGCAGTATTTT. This encodes CAISDYDEVFGDTQYF.

The table lists this clonotype with a few counts. This chain uses TRBV12-3 or TRBV12-4 with TRBJ2-5; 9 bases fit TRBD2. CDR3 length: 15 residues. J gave up 5 bases and V 1 base, and 5 bases lay outside the gene matches. The CDR3 DNA sequence: TGTGCCAGCAGTTTAGGAGCGGGAGGATTGGAGACCCAGTACTTC. Protein product: CASSLGAGGLETQYF.

The genes are TRBV7-4 and TRBJ1-1; 8 bases fit TRBD1. This CDR3 has 15 amino acids. Germline-derived CDR1 and CDR2 are SGHVT and SQSDAQ. The V and J ends lost 5 bases and 1 base, in that order; junction bases with no gene match: 6. CDR3 coding DNA: TGTGCCAGCAGCCTTCCGGACAGGGAGAACACTGAAGCTTTCTTT. Translated, it gives CASSLPDRENTEAFF. Full variable domain (missing parts from reference TRBV7-4 and TRBJ1-1): GAGVSQSPRYKVAKRGRDVALRCDSISGHVTLYWYRQTLGQGSEVLTYSQSDAQRDKSGRPSGRFSAERPERSVSTLKIQRTEQGDSAVYLCASSLPDRENTEAFFGQGTRLTVV.

This clonotype was counted many times. The chain joins TRBV20-1 to TRBJ2-5; TRBD2 matches 9 bases. Per germline, CDR1 DFQATT and CDR2 SNEGSKA (reference sequence). The CDR3 totals 15 residues. Trimming cost V 8 bases and J 2 bases; bases outside gene matches: 12. In nucleotides, the CDR3 is TGCAGTCTTAGGGTAGCGGGAGTAAGACAAGAGACCCAGTACTTC. Its translation: CSLRVAGVRQETQYF.

This clonotype came up a few times. V gene TRBV4-3 combines with J gene TRBJ1-6, with no clear D. The CDR3 is 16 amino acids. Germline lookup yields CDR1 LGHNA and CDR2 YSLEER. V dropped 1 base and J dropped 0 bases, with 7 bases sitting between them. The CDR3 DNA follows: TGCGCCAGCAGCCAAGCATTTAACTCCTATAATTCACCCCTCCACTTT. This translates into CASSQAFNSYNSPLHF.

There are many counts of this clonotype. This chain connects TRBV4-1 to TRBJ1-4; D is undetermined. The V end was cut by 3 bases, the J end by 9 bases, with 14 bases between. From germline, CDR1 is MGHRA and CDR2 YSYEKL. The CDR3 extends over 14 amino acids. CDR3 region: CASSQEKFEKKLFF. The CDR3 DNA is TGCGCCAGCAGCCAGGAGAAGTTCGAGAAAAAACTGTTTTTT.

This clonotype was seen a handful of times. This sequence joins TRBV4-1 and TRBJ2-2; D uncertain. The V end was cut by 1 base, the J end by 0 bases, with 15 bases between. CDR3 size: 18 residues. Germline V CDR1 and CDR2: MGHRA, YSYEKL. The CDR3: CASSQGTATPPNTGELFF. The CDR3 nucleotides are TGCGCCAGCAGCCAAGGGACGGCCACCCCCCCGAACACCGGGGAGCTGTTTTTT.

This clonotype was counted a few times. The chain uses TRBV5-8 and TRBJ2-1, with TRBD1 identical over 9 bases. This CDR3 has 15 amino acids. J gave up 7 bases and V 2 bases, and 7 bases lay outside the gene matches. Germline loops: CDR1 SGHTS, CDR2 YDEGEE. For the CDR3, the DNA is TGTGCCAGCAGCTTTATGGGACAGGGACTGAATGAGCAGTTCTTC. It codes for CASSFMGQGLNEQFF.

Ten or more counts support this clonotype. The rearrangement links TRBV7-2 to TRBJ1-2; maybe TRBD1 (5 bases). V dropped 1 base and J dropped 5 bases, with 29 bases sitting between them. The CDR3 is 20 amino acids. CDR1 and CDR2 (germline): SGHTA, FQGNSA. CDR3 region: CASSLDPPGRGPPGWYGYTF. CDR3 DNA: TGTGCCAGCAGCTTAGATCCCCCTGGGAGGGGCCCGCCGGGATGGTATGGCTACACCTTC.

The V gene is TRBV19, the J gene TRBJ1-1; D not certain. The CDR3 extends over 14 amino acids. The germline gives CDR1 LNHDA, CDR2 SQIVND (reference sequence). Trimming removed 2 bases at V and 5 bases at J, with 12 bases between. CDR3 amino acids: CASSIKRAGTEAFF. In DNA form, the CDR3 reads TGTGCCAGTAGTATAAAGCGGGCGGGGACTGAAGCTTTCTTT.